The 21 T cell receptor beta chains presented below share a single source sample, sequenced in a study of T cell responses to AZD1222 COVID-19 vaccine. TCRdb's copy holds only in-frame clones and misses some; the assay was immunoSEQ multiplex PCR. The sample yields 86,000 or so clones, about nine tenths seen once. The specimen was peripheral blood, collected on day 0 of MenACWY control vaccination. All receptors derive from an adult in good health.

Comments on this clone: At one boundary the junction diverges from the germline segment, which might be a read error. V gene TRBV6-5 combines with J gene TRBJ1-5, with 7 positions matching TRBD1. Germline V gives CDR1 MNHEY, CDR2 SVGAGI. The CDR3 totals 14 residues. CDR3 coding DNA: TGTGCCAGTAGGGGGCGCGACTACAATCAACCCCAGCATTTT. As protein: CASRGRDYNQPQHF.

The V call is TRBV2, the J call TRBJ1-1, with D perhaps matching TRBD1 (5 bases). The V gene's germline CDR1 is SNHLY and CDR2 FYNNEI. The CDR3 is 14 residues long. With 7 bases removed from V and 0 bases from J, the gap between germline ends came to 12 bases. The CDR3 here is CASTGRRMNTEAFF. CDR3 sequence (DNA): TGTGCCAGCACGGGACGGCGAATGAACACTGAAGCTTTCTTT.

This clone was detected only a few times. The chain joins TRBV7-9 to TRBJ2-1, with TRBD1 matching over 7 bases. The V gene end was trimmed by 1 base and the J gene end by 7 bases; junction bases not matched to a gene: 4. Looked up from germline, CDR1 is SEHNR and CDR2 is FQNEAQ (reference sequence). The CDR3 contains 14 residues. The CDR3 protein is CASSLVPGGNEQFF. In DNA form, the CDR3 reads TGTGCCAGCAGCTTAGTCCCAGGGGGAAATGAGCAGTTCTTC. Supplemented by reference TRBV7-9 and TRBJ2-1, the full variable domain reads DTGVSQNPRHKITKRGQNVTFRCDPISEHNRLYWYRQTLGQGPEFLTYFQNEAQLEKSRLLSDRFSAERPKGSFSTLEIQRTEQGDSAMYLCASSLVPGGNEQFFGPGTRLTVL.

This rearrangement joins TRBV11-2 to TRBJ1-1; D gene unclear. CDR3 length equals 11 residues. The V gene lost 3 bases and the J gene lost 3 bases, with 2 bases spanning the gap. Germline lookup yields CDR1 SGHAT and CDR2 FQNNGV. CDR3 in amino acids: CASSLDTEAFF. The CDR3 coding sequence is TGTGCCAGCAGCTTGGACACTGAAGCTTTCTTT. Full variable domain (missing parts from reference TRBV11-2 and TRBJ1-1): EAGVAQSPRYKIIEKRQSVAFWCNPISGHATLYWYQQILGQGPKLLIQFQNNGVVDDSQLPKDRFSAERLKGVDSTLKIQPAKLEDSAVYLCASSLDTEAFFGQGTRLTVV.

This clone was seen a single time. The CDR3 sequence: CASSHWVRGENTEAFF. The DNA of the CDR3 is TGTGCCAGCAGCCATTGGGTTCGGGGCGAGAACACTGAAGCTTTCTTT. V gene TRBV5-6 combines with J gene TRBJ1-1; TRBD1 is a possible D gene (5 bases). The CDR3 loop spans 16 amino acids. The germline CDR1 and CDR2 sequences are SGHDT and YYEEEE. With 4 bases removed from V and 1 base from J, the gap between germline ends came to 17 bases.

This clone was recorded once. The chain employs TRBV29-1 and TRBJ2-1; tentatively, D is TRBD2 (7 bases). CDR3 length: 13 amino acids. The germline V gene encodes CDR1 SQVTM and CDR2 ANQGSEA. V lost 4 bases and J lost 8, with 15 bases in between. CDR3 amino acids: CSVAGGGGYEQFF. As DNA, the CDR3 is TGCAGCGTTGCGGGGGGCGGGGGCTATGAGCAGTTCTTC.

CDR3 nucleotides: TGTGCCAGTAGTACCGGGACAAGGAGCTCCTACAATGAGCAGTTCTTC. It yields the protein CASSTGTRSSYNEQFF. This sequence joins TRBV19 and TRBJ2-1; the D gene is possibly TRBD1 (6 bases). CDR1 is LNHDA, CDR2 SQIVND, per germline (reference sequence). V was cut by 4 bases and J by 0 bases, with 13 bases left in between. The CDR3 runs to 16 residues.

The chain links TRBV9 to TRBJ1-2; D call uncertain. This CDR3 spans 12 amino acids. Per germline, CDR1 SGDLS and CDR2 YYNGEE. Trimming shortened V by 3 bases and J by 5 bases, and 8 bases separated the two germline ends. CDR3 coding DNA: TGTGCCAGCAGCGGGGATATTTATGGCTACACCTTC. It yields the protein CASSGDIYGYTF. Together with reference TRBV9 and TRBJ1-2, the CDR3 gives the full variable domain: DSGVTQTPKHLITATGQRVTLRCSPRSGDLSVYWYQQSLDQGLQFLIQYYNGEERAKGNILERFSAQQFPDLHSELNLSSLELGDSALYFCASSGDIYGYTFGSGTRLTVV.

The CDR3 spells CASSLVGLRETQYF. The CDR3 DNA is TGTGCCAGCAGCTTAGTAGGCCTCCGGGAGACCCAGTACTTC. The genes are TRBV7-9 and TRBJ2-5, with D uncertain. The V end lost 1 base, the J end lost 5 bases, and 11 bases lay between the germline ends. Germline CDR1 and CDR2: SEHNR and FQNEAQ (reference sequence). This CDR3 is 14 amino acids long.

The V call is TRBV5-4, the J call TRBJ1-2; TRBD1 matches 7 bases. The CDR3 runs to 12 residues. Germline CDR1 is SGHNT and CDR2 is YYREEE (reference sequence). J gave up 8 bases and V 4 bases, and 5 bases lay outside the gene matches. CDR3 region: CASSLTGVGYTF. The CDR3 bases are TGTGCCAGCAGCCTCACAGGGGTGGGCTACACCTTC.

V is TRBV4-3 and J is TRBJ2-2; D is undetermined. This CDR3 has 14 residues. In germline, CDR1 is LGHNA, CDR2 YSLEER. Between the trimmed V and J ends, which lost 3 bases and 3 bases, there was a span of 8 bases. The CDR3 region has the DNA TGCGCCAGCAGCCAGCTCCAGTACACCGGGGAGCTGTTTTTT. Translating it yields CASSQLQYTGELFF.

The genes are TRBV19 and TRBJ1-5; 10 bases agree with TRBD1. The J segment lost 4 bases and the V segment lost 10 bases, leaving 7 bases of the junction unmatched. CDR1 and CDR2 (germline): LNHDA, SQIVND (reference sequence). This CDR3 has 14 amino acids. The CDR3, as DNA: TGTGCCACCACGACAGGGGGCTGGAATCAGCCCCAGCATTTT. As protein: CATTTGGWNQPQHF.

V gene TRBV10-1 combines with J gene TRBJ1-3; D uncertain. Trimming cost V 4 bases and J 2 bases, with 6 bases left between them. This CDR3 comprises 13 residues. The germline CDR1 and CDR2 sequences are WNHNN and SYGVQD (reference sequence). CDR3 region: CASSAGTGNTIYF. CDR3 DNA: TGCGCCAGCAGTGCCGGGACTGGAAACACCATATATTTT.

This sequence joins TRBV5-1 and TRBJ2-7; D ambiguous. The CDR3 has 14 residues. Looked up from germline, CDR1 is SGHRS and CDR2 is YFSETQ. V was pared by 0 bases and J by 2 bases, with 9 bases between. The CDR3 nucleotides read TGCGCCAGCAGCTTGGACAGACCAACCTACGAGCAGTACTTC. Translating it yields CASSLDRPTYEQYF. Using reference TRBV5-1 and TRBJ2-7 for the parts outside the CDR3, the full variable domain is KAGVTQTPRYLIKTRGQQVTLSCSPISGHRSVSWYQQTPGQGLQFLFEYFSETQRNKGNFPGRFSGRQFSNSRSEMNVSTLELGDSALYLCASSLDRPTYEQYFGPGTRLTVT.

This chain links TRBV7-8 with TRBJ2-7; D uncertain. There are 17 residues in the CDR3. V lost 5 bases, J lost 0 bases, and 20 bases lay in between. Germline CDR1 SGHVS, CDR2 FQNEAQ. CDR3 amino acids: CASSHLGLEHFSYEQYF. In nucleotides, the CDR3 is TGTGCCAGCAGCCACTTGGGCCTCGAGCATTTCTCCTACGAGCAGTACTTC.

This chain uses TRBV7-9 with TRBJ2-1; 14 bases fit TRBD2. V shed 7 bases, J shed 7 bases, and the junction held 9 bases outside the gene matches. Germline CDR1 SEHNR, CDR2 FQNEAQ (reference sequence). This CDR3 has 16 amino acids. In nucleotides, the CDR3 is TGTGCCAGCACCAGATCCGGGACTAGCGGGAGTAATGAGCAGTTCTTC. It codes for CASTRSGTSGSNEQFF.

V usage is TRBV3-1 (or the pseudogene TRBV3-2) and J usage is TRBJ1-6; D remains unclear. V lost 3 bases to trimming and J lost 5 bases, with 8 bases between them. This CDR3 is 14 amino acids long. Germline CDR1 reads LGHDT; CDR2 reads YNNKEL (reference sequence). The DNA of the CDR3 is TGTGCCAGCAGCCAGATGGCGCATAATTCACCCCTCCACTTT. Translating gives CASSQMAHNSPLHF.

This chain joins TRBV7-2 and TRBJ2-7; the match to TRBD2 covers 10 bases. This CDR3 comprises 15 residues. Trimming took 1 base from V and 0 from J; bases not matched to a gene: 0. CDR1 and CDR2 (germline): SGHTA, FQGNSA. The CDR3 region is CASSLVAGGSYEQYF. CDR3 in DNA: TGTGCCAGCAGCTTAGTAGCGGGAGGCTCCTACGAGCAGTACTTC.

The chain uses TRBV6-5 and TRBJ1-2; maybe TRBD1 (5 bases). Germline CDR1 and CDR2: MNHEY and SVGAGI. The CDR3 runs 14 residues. Trimming left V 5 bases short and J 7 bases short, with 17 bases between. In DNA, the CDR3 is TGTGCCAGCAGTAAGGACCTGGCGGGGACTGGCTACACCTTC. Residues: CASSKDLAGTGYTF.

The J gene is TRBJ1-5, the V gene TRBV28; D might be TRBD1 (6 bases). This CDR3 comprises 14 residues. Germline lookup yields CDR1 MDHEN and CDR2 SYDVKM. V gave up 5 bases and J gave up 5 bases, with 13 bases separating them. The chain's CDR3 is CASSRTQGDQPQHF. The CDR3 DNA reads as TGTGCCAGCAGTCGCACACAGGGAGATCAGCCCCAGCATTTT.

This chain joins TRBV25-1 and TRBJ2-5; 8 bases agree with TRBD1. After removal of 6 bases from V and 5 bases from J, the junction contained 5 bases not matched to a gene. The germline V gene encodes CDR1 MGHDK and CDR2 SYGVNS. There are 13 residues in the CDR3. Here the CDR3 reads CASSPGGGETQYF. The CDR3 DNA reads as TGTGCCAGCAGCCCAGGGGGCGGGGAGACCCAGTACTTC.